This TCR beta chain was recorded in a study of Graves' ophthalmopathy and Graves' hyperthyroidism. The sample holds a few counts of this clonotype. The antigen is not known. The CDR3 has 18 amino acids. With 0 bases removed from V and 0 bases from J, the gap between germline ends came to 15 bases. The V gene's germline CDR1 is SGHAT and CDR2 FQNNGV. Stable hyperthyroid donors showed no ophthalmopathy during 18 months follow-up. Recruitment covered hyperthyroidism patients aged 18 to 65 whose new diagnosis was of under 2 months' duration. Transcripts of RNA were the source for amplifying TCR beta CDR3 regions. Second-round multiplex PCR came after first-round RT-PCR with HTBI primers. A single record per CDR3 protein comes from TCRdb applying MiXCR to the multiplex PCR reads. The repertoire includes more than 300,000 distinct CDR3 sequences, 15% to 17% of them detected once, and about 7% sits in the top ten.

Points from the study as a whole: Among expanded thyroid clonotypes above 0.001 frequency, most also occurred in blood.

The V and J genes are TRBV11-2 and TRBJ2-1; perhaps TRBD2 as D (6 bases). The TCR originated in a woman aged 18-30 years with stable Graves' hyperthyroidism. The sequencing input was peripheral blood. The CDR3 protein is CASSLDQWDLSSYNEQFF. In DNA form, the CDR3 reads TGTGCCAGCAGCTTAGATCAATGGGACTTAAGCTCCTACAATGAGCAGTTCTTC.